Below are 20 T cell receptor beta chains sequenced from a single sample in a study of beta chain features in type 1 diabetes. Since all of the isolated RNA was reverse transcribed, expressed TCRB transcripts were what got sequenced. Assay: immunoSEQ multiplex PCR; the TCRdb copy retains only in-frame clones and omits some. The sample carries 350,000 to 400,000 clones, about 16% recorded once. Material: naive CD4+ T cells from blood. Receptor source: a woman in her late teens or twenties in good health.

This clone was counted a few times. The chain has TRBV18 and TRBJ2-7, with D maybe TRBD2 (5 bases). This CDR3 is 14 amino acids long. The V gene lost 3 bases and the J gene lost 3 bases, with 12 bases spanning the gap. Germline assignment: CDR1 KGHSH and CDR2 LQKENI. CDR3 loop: CASSPPPSRYEQYF. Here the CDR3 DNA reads TGTGCCAGCTCACCCCCCCCTAGCCGCTACGAGCAGTACTTC. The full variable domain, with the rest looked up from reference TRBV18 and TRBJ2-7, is NAGVMQNPRHLVRRRGQEARLRCSPMKGHSHVYWYRQLPEEGLKFMVYLQKENIIDESGMPKERFSAEFPKEGPSILRIQQVVRGDSAAYFCASSPPPSRYEQYFGPGTRLTVT.

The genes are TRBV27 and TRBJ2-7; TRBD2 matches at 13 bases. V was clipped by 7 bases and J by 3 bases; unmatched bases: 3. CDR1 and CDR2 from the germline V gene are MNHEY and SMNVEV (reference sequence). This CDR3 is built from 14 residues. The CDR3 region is CASKRLAGGYEQYF. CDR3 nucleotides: TGTGCCAGCAAGCGACTAGCGGGAGGCTACGAGCAGTACTTC.

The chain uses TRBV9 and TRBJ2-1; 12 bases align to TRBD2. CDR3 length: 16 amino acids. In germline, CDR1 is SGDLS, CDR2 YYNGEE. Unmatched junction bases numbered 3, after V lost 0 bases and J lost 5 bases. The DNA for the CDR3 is TGTGCCAGCAGCGTAGGACTAGCGGGAGTGAACAATGAGCAGTTCTTC. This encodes CASSVGLAGVNNEQFF.

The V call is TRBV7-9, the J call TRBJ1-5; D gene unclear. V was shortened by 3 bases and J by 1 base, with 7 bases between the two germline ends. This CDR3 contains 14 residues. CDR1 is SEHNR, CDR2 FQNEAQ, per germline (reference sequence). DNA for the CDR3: TGTGCCAGCAGCTTGGCACAAAGCAATCAGCCCCAGCATTTT. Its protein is CASSLAQSNQPQHF. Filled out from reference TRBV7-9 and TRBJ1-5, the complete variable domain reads DTGVSQNPRHKITKRGQNVTFRCDPISEHNRLYWYRQTLGQGPEFLTYFQNEAQLEKSRLLSDRFSAERPKGSFSTLEIQRTEQGDSAMYLCASSLAQSNQPQHFGDGTRLSIL.

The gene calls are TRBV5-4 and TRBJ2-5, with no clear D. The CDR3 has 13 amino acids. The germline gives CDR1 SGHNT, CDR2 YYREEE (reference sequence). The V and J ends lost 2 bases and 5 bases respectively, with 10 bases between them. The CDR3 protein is CASSFDSWETQYF. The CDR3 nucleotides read TGTGCCAGCAGCTTCGACTCCTGGGAGACCCAGTACTTC.

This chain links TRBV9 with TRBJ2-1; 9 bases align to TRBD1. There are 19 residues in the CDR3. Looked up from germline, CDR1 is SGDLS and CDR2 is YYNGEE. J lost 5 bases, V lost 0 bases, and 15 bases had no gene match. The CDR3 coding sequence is TGTGCCAGCAGCGTAGGAGGGACAGGGAATACTAGGATGAACAATGAGCAGTTCTTC. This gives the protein CASSVGGTGNTRMNNEQFF. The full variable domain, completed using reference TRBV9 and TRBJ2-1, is DSGVTQTPKHLITATGQRVTLRCSPRSGDLSVYWYQQSLDQGLQFLIQYYNGEERAKGNILERFSAQQFPDLHSELNLSSLELGDSALYFCASSVGGTGNTRMNNEQFFGPGTRLTVL.

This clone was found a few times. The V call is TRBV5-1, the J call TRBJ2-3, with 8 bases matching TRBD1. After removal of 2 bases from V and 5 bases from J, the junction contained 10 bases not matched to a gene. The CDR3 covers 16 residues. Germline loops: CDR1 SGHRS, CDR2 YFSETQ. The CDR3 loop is CASSFDRGGPGDTQYF. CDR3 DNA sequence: TGCGCCAGCAGCTTCGACAGGGGAGGACCGGGAGATACGCAGTATTTT. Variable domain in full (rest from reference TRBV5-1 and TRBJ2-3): KAGVTQTPRYLIKTRGQQVTLSCSPISGHRSVSWYQQTPGQGLQFLFEYFSETQRNKGNFPGRFSGRQFSNSRSEMNVSTLELGDSALYLCASSFDRGGPGDTQYFGPGTRLTVL.

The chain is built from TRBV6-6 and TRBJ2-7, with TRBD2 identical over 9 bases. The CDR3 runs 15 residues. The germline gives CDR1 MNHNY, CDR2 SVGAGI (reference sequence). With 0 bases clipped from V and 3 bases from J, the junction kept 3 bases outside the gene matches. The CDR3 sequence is CASSYSISGSYEQYF. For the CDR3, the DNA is TGTGCCAGCAGTTACTCGATTAGCGGGAGCTACGAGCAGTACTTC.

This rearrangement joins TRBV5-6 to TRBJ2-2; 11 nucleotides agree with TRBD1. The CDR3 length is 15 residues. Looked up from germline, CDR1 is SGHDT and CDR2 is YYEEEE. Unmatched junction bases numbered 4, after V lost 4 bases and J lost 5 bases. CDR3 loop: CASSAGTGGTGELFF. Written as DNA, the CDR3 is TGTGCCAGCAGCGCCGGGACAGGGGGGACCGGGGAGCTGTTTTTT.

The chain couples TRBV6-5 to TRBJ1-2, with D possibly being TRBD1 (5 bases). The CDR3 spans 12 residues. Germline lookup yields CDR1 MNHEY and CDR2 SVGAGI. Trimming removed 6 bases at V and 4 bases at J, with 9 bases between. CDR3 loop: CASSRGAYGYTF. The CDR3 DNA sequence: TGTGCCAGCAGCCGTGGGGCCTATGGCTACACCTTC.

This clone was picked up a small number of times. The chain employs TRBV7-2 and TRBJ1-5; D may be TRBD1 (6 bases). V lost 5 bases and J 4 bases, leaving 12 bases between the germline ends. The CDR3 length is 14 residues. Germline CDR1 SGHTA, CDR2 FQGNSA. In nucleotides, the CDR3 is TGTGCCAGCAGCCGAGGACAGACTAATCAGCCCCAGCATTTT. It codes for CASSRGQTNQPQHF.

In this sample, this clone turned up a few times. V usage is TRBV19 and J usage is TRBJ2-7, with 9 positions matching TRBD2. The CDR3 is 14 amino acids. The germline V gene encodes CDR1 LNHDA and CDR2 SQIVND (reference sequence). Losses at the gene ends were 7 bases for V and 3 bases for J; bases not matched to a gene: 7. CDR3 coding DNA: TGTGCCAGTATGGCCGGGACTAGCCTCTACGAGCAGTACTTC. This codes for CASMAGTSLYEQYF.

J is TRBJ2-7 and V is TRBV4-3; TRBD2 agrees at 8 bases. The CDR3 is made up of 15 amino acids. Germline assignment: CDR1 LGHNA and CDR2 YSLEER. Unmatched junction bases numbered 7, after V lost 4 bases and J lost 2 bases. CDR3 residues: CASSLRLASAYEQYF. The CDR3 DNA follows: TGCGCCAGCAGCCTCAGACTAGCGTCTGCCTACGAGCAGTACTTC.

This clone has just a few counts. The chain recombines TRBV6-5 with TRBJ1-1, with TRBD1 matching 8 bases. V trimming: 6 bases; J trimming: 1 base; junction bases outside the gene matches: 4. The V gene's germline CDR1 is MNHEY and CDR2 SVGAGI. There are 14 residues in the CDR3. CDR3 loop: CASRTGVKNTEAFF. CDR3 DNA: TGTGCCAGCAGGACAGGGGTAAAGAACACTGAAGCTTTCTTT.

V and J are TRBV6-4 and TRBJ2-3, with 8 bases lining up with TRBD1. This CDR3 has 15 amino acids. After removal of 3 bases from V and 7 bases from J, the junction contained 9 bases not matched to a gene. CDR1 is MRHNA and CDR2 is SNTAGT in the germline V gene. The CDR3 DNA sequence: TGTGCCAGCAGTGAAGGGCCAGGGGGCTGGCATACGCAGTATTTT. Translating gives CASSEGPGGWHTQYF.

The CDR3 loop reads CASSPTRETQYF. In nucleotides, the CDR3 is TGTGCCAGCAGCCCCACCCGGGAGACCCAGTACTTC. J is TRBJ2-5 and V is TRBV11-2; D gene ambiguous. The germline gives CDR1 SGHAT, CDR2 FQNNGV. Trimming cost V 5 bases and J 5 bases, with 9 bases left between them. This CDR3 has 12 amino acids.

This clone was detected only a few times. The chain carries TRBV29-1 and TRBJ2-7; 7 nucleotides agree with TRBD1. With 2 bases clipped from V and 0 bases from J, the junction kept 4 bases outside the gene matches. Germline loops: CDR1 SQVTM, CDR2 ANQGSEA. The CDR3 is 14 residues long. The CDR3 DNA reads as TGCAGCGTTGAACCCACAGGGGCCTCCTACGAGCAGTACTTC. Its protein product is CSVEPTGASYEQYF.

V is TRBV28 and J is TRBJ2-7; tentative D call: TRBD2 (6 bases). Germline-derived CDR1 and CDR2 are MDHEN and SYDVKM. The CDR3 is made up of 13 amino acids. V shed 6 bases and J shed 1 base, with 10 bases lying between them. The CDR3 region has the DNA TGTGCCAGCAGCGGGAGCCCTTCCTACGAGCAGTACTTC. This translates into CASSGSPSYEQYF.

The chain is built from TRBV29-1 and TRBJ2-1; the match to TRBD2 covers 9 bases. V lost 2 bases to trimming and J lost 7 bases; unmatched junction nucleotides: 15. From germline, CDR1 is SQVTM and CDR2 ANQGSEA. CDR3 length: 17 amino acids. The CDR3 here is CSVEILAGRSLWNEQFF. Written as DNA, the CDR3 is TGCAGCGTTGAAATCCTAGCGGGAAGATCTCTCTGGAATGAGCAGTTCTTC.

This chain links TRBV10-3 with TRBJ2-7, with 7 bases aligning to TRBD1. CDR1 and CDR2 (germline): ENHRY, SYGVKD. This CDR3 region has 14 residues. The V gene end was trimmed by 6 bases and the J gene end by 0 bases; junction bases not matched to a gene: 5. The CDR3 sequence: CAIRGTVDSYEQYF. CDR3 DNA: TGTGCCATCAGGGGGACAGTGGACTCCTACGAGCAGTACTTC.